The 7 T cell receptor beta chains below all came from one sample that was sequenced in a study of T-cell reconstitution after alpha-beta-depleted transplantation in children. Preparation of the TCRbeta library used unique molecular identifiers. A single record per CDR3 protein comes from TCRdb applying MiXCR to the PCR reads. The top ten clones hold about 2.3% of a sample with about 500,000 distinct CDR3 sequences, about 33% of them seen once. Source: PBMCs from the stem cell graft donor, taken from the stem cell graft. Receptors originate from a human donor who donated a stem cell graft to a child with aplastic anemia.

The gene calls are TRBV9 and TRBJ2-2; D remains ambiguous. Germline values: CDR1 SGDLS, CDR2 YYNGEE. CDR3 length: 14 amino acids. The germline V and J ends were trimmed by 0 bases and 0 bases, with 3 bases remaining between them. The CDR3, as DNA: TGTGCCAGCAGCGTAGTCACGAACACCGGGGAGCTGTTTTTT. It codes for CASSVVTNTGELFF.

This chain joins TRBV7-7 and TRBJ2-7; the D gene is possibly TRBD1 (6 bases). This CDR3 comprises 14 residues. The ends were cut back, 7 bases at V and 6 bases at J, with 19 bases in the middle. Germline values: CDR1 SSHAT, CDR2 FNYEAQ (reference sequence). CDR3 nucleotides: TGTGCCAGCAACGTAAACAGGGAAATAGGCGAGCAGTACTTC. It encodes CASNVNREIGEQYF. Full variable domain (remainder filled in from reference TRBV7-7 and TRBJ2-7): GAGVSQSPRYKVTKRGQDVTLRCDPISSHATLYWYQQALGQGPEFLTYFNYEAQPDKSGLPSDRFSAERPEGSISTLTIQRTEQRDSAMYRCASNVNREIGEQYFGPGTRLTVT.

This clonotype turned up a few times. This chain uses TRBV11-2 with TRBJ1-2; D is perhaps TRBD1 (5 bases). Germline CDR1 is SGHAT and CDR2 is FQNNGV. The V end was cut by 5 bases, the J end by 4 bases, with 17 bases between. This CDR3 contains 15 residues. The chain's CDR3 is CASSQRRGIGYGYTF. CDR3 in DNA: TGTGCCAGCAGCCAGAGGAGGGGCATAGGCTATGGCTACACCTTC.

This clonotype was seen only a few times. The CDR3 DNA follows: TGCAGCGTTGGTTGGGGCTGGAATGAAAAACTGTTTTTT. Amino acids: CSVGWGWNEKLFF. The chain links TRBV29-1 to TRBJ1-4, with a tentative D call TRBD1 (5 bases). Germline V gene lookup returns CDR1 SQVTM and CDR2 ANQGSEA. This CDR3 spans 13 amino acids. Trimming shortened V by 4 bases and J by 5 bases, and 11 bases separated the two germline ends.

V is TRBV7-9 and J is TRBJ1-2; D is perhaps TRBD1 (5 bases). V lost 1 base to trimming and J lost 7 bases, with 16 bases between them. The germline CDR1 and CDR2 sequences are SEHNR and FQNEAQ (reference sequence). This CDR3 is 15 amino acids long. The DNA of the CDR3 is TGTGCCAGCAGCTTAGACCTCCAGGGAGAGGCTGGCTACACCTTC. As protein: CASSLDLQGEAGYTF.

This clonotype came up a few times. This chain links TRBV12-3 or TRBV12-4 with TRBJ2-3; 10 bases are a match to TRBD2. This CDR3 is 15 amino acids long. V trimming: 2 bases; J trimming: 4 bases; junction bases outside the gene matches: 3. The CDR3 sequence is CASSLLAGVADTQYF. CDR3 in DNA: TGTGCCAGCAGTTTACTAGCGGGAGTCGCAGATACGCAGTATTTT.

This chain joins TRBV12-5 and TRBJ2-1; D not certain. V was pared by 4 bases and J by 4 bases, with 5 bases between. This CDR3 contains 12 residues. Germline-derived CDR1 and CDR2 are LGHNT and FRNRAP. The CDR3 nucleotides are TGTGCTAGTGGTTGGGGATACAATGAGCAGTTCTTC. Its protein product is CASGWGYNEQFF.